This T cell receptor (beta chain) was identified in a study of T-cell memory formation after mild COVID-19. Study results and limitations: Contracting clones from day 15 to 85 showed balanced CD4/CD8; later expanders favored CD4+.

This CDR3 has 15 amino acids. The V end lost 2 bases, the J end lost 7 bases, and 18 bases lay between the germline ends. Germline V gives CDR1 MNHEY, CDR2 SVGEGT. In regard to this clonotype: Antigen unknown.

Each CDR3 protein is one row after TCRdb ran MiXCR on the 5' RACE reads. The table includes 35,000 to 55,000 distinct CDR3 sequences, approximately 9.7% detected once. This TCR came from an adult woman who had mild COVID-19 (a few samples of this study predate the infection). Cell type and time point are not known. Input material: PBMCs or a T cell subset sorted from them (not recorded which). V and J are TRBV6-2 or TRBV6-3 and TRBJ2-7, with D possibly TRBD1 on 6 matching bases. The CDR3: CASSYGQQALREQYF. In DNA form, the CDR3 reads TGTGCCAGCAGTTACGGACAGCAGGCTTTACGGGAGCAGTACTTC.